The next 9 T cell receptor beta chains were all read from a single sample in a study of T cell repertoires in cytomegalovirus infection (dated 2019 in TCRdb). Instrument used: Illumina HiSeq 1500. Clones were called with MiXCR by TCRdb after fastp trimmed the public reads at Q25, and only in-frame beta chains were retained. One record per CDR3 amino acid sequence lists the most common genes and DNA. In this sample the table shows roughly 640,000 distinct CDR3 sequences, 20% to 30% of which occur a single time. Roughly 8% of the sample comes from the top ten. The specimen was CD8+ T cells from PBMCs. All receptors derive from a human donor in good health (CMV status not recorded). Some clones in this sample may be carry-over from other donors' samples.

This clonotype has only one observation. The rearrangement joins TRBV13 to TRBJ2-1, with 11 bases aligning to TRBD2. The J segment lost 8 bases and the V segment lost 8 bases, leaving 14 bases of the junction unmatched. The V gene's germline CDR1 is PRHDT and CDR2 FYEKMQ (reference sequence). The CDR3 runs 16 residues. This CDR3 is CASGSVTSGVQHEQFF. The CDR3 nucleotides are TGTGCCAGCGGCTCGGTGACTAGCGGGGTCCAACATGAGCAGTTCTTC. The complete variable domain, with remaining parts taken from reference TRBV13 and TRBJ2-1, reads AAGVIQSPRHLIKEKRETATLKCYPIPRHDTVYWYQQGPGQDPQFLISFYEKMQSDKGSIPDRFSAQQFSDYHSELNMSSLELGDSALYFCASGSVTSGVQHEQFFGPGTRLTVL.

Regarding this clonotype: This may stem from a read error, because a much larger clone lies one nucleotide away. The chain is built from TRBV6-5 and TRBJ2-6, with unresolved D. There are 16 residues in the CDR3. Looked up from germline, CDR1 is MNHEY and CDR2 is SVGAGI. The CDR3 reads CANSYGRPSGANVLTF. CDR3 in DNA: TGTGCCAACAGTTACGGCCGTCCCTCTGGGGCCAACGTCCTGACTTTC.

The rearrangement links TRBV12-5 to TRBJ2-7; 8 bases are a match to TRBD1. This CDR3 comprises 9 residues. CDR1 is LGHNT and CDR2 is FRNRAP in the germline V gene. As DNA, the CDR3 is TGTGCTAAAAGGACAGGGCGCGGAGTC. Amino acid sequence: CAKRTGRGV.

The table lists this clonotype with many counts. J is TRBJ2-7 and V is TRBV6-2 or TRBV6-3, with TRBD1 matching over 9 bases. V shed 3 bases and J 5 bases; nucleotides not matched to a gene: 5. Germline loops: CDR1 MNHEY, CDR2 SVGEGT. This CDR3 has 14 amino acids. The CDR3 DNA is TGTGCCAGCAGTTATACAGGGGGCCGAGACGAGCAGTACGTC. It is translated as CASSYTGGRDEQYV.

This clonotype was found a few times. The rearrangement uses TRBV10-3 and TRBJ2-5; D perhaps matches TRBD2 (5 bases). V lost 2 bases, J lost 5 bases, and 12 bases lay in between. This CDR3 region has 14 residues. Germline assignment: CDR1 ENHRY and CDR2 SYGVKD. The CDR3 nucleotides read TGTGCCATCAGTGAGGAGGGCCCGGCGGAGACCCAGTACTTC. This codes for CAISEEGPAETQYF.

Ten or more counts support this clonotype. The rearrangement links TRBV7-2 to TRBJ2-3; D gene uncertain. Trimming took off 1 base at V and 1 base at J, with 9 bases between the two ends. The V gene's germline CDR1 is SGHTA and CDR2 FQGNSA. CDR3 size: 15 residues. CDR3: CASSLVPHGTDTQYF. The DNA for the CDR3 is TGTGCCAGCAGCTTAGTACCCCACGGCACAGATACGCAGTATTTT.

This chain connects TRBV10-3 to TRBJ1-5, with D possibly being TRBD1 (5 bases). Per germline, CDR1 ENHRY and CDR2 SYGVKD. Trimming took 6 bases from V and 4 from J, leaving 13 bases between them. The CDR3 consists of 14 residues. CDR3 bases: TGTGCCATCAGGCCGCAGGGTGTGAATCAGCCCCAGCATTTT. Protein product: CAIRPQGVNQPQHF.

This clonotype was detected a few times. The CDR3 region is CSAREEGVYEQYV. In nucleotides, the CDR3 is TGCAGTGCTAGAGAGGAGGGGGTATACGAGCAGTACGTC. The chain combines TRBV20-1 with TRBJ2-7; the D gene could be TRBD1 or TRBD2 (6 bases each). V lost 0 bases to trimming and J lost 4 bases, with 10 bases between them. CDR3 length equals 13 residues. Germline CDR1 reads DFQATT; CDR2 reads SNEGSKA (reference sequence).

The chain has TRBV20-1 and TRBJ2-1, with D maybe TRBD2 (6 bases). The CDR3 sequence is 9 residues long. The V and J ends lost 8 bases and 13 bases respectively, with 12 bases between them. Germline CDR1 and CDR2: DFQATT and SNEGSKA (reference sequence). DNA for the CDR3: TGCAGTCCCGGGAGACACCAGTTCTTC. Amino acid sequence: CSPGRHQFF.